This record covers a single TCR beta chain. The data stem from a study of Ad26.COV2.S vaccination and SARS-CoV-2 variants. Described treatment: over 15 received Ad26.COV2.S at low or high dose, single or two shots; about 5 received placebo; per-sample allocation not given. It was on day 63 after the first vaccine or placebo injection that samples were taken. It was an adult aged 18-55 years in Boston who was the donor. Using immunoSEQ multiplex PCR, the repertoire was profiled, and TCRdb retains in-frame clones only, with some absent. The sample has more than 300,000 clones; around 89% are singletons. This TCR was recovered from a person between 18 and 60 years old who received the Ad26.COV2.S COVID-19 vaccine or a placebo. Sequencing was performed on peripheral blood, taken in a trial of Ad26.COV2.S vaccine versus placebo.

CDR3 amino acids: CASSYWGNGYTF. The CDR3 nucleotides read TGTGCCAGCAGTTACTGGGGTAATGGCTACACCTTC. This chain joins TRBV6-2 or TRBV6-3 and TRBJ1-2; D remains ambiguous. CDR1 is MNHEY, CDR2 SVGEGT, per germline. V was pared by 1 base and J by 6 bases, with 6 bases between. The CDR3 loop spans 12 amino acids.